The clone carrying this T cell receptor beta chain was recorded many times. Its antigen remains unidentified. These data originate in a study of CD8 T cells in ankylosing spondylitis. Study results and limitations: Within peripheral blood, clones linked to disease were CD8+ and relatively rare. A motif in TCR beta, a set of under ten highly homologous variants, appeared characteristic of ankylosing spondylitis blood. Past studies reported some motif variants in reactive arthritis synovial fluid and blood. Matched ankylosing spondylitis synovial fluid reportedly contained a significantly enriched population of disease-linked clones.

The CDR3 is 13 amino acids. Germline loops: CDR1 DFQATT, CDR2 SNEGSKA (reference sequence). Libraries for TCR beta were made by quantitative 5'-RACE with molecular barcodes. TCRdb analysed the 5' RACE reads with MiXCR anew, one entry per CDR3 protein. Here the sample spans 450,000 to 550,000 distinct CDR3 sequences, about 5% being singletons. The specimen sequenced was blood, either unsorted or a sorted T cell fraction (not recorded which). This sequence originates from a male donor with ankylosing spondylitis. The J gene is TRBJ1-4, the V gene TRBV20-1, with 8 positions matching TRBD1. The CDR3 loop is CSGQGSTNEKLFF. The CDR3 DNA reads as TGCAGCGGACAGGGCTCAACTAATGAAAAACTGTTTTTT.